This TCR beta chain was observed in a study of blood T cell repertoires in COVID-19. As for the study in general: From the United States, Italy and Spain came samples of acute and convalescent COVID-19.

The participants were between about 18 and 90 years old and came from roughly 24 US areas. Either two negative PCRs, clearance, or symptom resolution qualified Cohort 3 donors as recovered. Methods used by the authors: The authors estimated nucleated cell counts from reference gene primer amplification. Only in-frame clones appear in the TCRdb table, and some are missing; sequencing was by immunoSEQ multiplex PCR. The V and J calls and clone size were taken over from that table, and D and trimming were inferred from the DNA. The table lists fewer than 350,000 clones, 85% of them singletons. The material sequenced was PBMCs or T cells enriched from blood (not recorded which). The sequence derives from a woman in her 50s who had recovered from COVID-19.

The CDR3 region has the DNA TGTGCCTGGAGCGCTCGACAGGGAGTCCAGCCCCAGCATTTT. The encoded protein is CAWSARQGVQPQHF. This chain links TRBV30 with TRBJ1-5; TRBD1 agrees at 7 bases. The CDR3 sequence is 14 residues long. With 3 bases clipped from V and 7 bases from J, the junction kept 9 bases outside the gene matches. Germline loops: CDR1 GTSNPN, CDR2 SVGIG (reference sequence).